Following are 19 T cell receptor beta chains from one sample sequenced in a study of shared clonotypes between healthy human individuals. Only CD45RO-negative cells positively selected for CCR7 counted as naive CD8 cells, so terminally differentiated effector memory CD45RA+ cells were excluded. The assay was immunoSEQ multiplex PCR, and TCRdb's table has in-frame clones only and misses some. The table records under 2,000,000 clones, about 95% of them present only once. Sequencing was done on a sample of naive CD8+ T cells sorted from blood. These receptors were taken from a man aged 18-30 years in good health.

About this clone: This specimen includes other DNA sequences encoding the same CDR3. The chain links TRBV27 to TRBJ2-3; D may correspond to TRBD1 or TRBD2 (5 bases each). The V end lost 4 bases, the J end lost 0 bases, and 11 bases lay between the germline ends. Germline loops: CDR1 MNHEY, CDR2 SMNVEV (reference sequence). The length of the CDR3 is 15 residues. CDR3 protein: CASSWGTASTDTQYF. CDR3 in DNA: TGTGCCAGCAGTTGGGGGACCGCTAGCACAGATACGCAGTATTTT.

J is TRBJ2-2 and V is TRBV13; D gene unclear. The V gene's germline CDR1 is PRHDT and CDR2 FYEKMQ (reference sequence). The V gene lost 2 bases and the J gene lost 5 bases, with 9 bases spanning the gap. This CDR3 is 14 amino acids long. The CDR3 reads CASSLLEGTGELFF. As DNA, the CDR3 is TGTGCCAGCAGCTTATTGGAAGGGACCGGGGAGCTGTTTTTT.

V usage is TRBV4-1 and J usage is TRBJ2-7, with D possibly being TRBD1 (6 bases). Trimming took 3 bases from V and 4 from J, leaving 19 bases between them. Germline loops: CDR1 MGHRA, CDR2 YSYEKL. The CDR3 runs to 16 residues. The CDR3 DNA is TGCGCCAGCAGCCACCATTCTTTGGACAGCAATTACGAGCAGTACTTC. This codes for CASSHHSLDSNYEQYF.

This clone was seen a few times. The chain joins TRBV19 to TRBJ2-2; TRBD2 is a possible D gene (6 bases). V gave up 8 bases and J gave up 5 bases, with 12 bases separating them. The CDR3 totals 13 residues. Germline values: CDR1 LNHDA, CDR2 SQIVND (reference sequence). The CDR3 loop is CASLGSGTGELFF. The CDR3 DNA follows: TGTGCCAGTCTCGGGAGCGGAACCGGGGAGCTGTTTTTT.

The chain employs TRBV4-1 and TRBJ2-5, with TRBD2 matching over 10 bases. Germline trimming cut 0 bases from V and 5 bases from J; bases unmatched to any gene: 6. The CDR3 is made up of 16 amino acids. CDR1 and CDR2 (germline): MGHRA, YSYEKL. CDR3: CASSQDLAGGPETQYF. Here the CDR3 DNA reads TGCGCCAGCAGCCAAGACTTAGCGGGGGGTCCGGAGACCCAGTACTTC.

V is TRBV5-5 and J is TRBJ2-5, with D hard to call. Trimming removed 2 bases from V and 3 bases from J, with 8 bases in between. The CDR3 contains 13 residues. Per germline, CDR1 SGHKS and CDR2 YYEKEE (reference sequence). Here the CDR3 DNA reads TGTGCCAGCAGCTTACGGCATAAAGAGACCCAGTACTTC. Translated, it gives CASSLRHKETQYF. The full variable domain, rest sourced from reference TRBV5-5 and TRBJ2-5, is DAGVTQSPTHLIKTRGQQVTLRCSPISGHKSVSWYQQVLGQGPQFIFQYYEKEERGRGNFPDRFSARQFPNYSSELNVNALLLGDSALYLCASSLRHKETQYFGPGTRLLVL.

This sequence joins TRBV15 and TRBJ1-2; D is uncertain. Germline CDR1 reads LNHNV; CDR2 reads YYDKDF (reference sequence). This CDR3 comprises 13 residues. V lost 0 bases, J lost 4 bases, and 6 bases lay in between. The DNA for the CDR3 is TGTGCCACCAGCAGAGACCGTGGCTATGGCTACACCTTC. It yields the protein CATSRDRGYGYTF.

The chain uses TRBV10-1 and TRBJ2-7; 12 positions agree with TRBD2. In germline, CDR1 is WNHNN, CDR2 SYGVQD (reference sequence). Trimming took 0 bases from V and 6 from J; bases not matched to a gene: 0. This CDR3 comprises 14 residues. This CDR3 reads CASSESGLAGEQYF. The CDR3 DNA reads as TGCGCCAGCAGTGAGTCGGGACTAGCGGGCGAGCAGTACTTC.

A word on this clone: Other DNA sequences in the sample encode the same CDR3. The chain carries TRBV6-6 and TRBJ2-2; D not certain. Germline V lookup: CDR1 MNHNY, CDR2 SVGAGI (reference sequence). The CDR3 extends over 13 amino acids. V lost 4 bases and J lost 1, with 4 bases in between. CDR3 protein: CASSSKNTGELFF. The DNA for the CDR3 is TGTGCCAGCAGTTCCAAGAACACCGGGGAGCTGTTTTTT.

The CDR3 bases are TGCAGTGCTAGTGTTGACTCTGAAGCTTTCTTT. Protein: CSASVDSEAFF. The J gene is TRBJ1-1, the V gene TRBV20-1; no reliable D call. CDR3 size: 11 residues. Germline assignment: CDR1 DFQATT and CDR2 SNEGSKA (reference sequence). Trimming took off 3 bases at V and 6 bases at J, with 8 bases between the two ends.

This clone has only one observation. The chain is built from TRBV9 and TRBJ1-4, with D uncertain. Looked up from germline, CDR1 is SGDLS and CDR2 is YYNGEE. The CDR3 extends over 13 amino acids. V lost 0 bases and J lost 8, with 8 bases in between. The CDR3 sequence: CASSVDVEEKLFF. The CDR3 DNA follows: TGTGCCAGCAGCGTAGACGTGGAGGAAAAACTGTTTTTT. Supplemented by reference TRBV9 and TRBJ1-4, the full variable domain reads DSGVTQTPKHLITATGQRVTLRCSPRSGDLSVYWYQQSLDQGLQFLIQYYNGEERAKGNILERFSAQQFPDLHSELNLSSLELGDSALYFCASSVDVEEKLFFGSGTQLSVL.

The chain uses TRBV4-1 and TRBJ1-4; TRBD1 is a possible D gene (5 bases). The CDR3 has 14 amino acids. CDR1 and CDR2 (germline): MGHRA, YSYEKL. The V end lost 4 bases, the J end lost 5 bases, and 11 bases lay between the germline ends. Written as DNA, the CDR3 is TGCGCCAGCAGCCTCCGGGGGGGGAATGAAAAACTGTTTTTT. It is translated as CASSLRGGNEKLFF.

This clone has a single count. CDR3: CASSYSEGAVYGYTF. CDR3 DNA: TGTGCCAGCAGTTACTCGGAGGGGGCTGTCTATGGCTACACCTTC. This chain connects TRBV6-6 to TRBJ1-2; 7 bases map to TRBD1. The CDR3 is made up of 15 amino acids. CDR1 is MNHNY, CDR2 SVGAGI, per germline (reference sequence). V was clipped by 0 bases and J by 4 bases; unmatched bases: 5.

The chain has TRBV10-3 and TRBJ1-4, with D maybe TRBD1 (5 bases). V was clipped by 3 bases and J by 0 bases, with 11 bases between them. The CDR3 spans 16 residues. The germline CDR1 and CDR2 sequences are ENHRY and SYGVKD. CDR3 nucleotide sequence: TGTGCCATCAGTGACCCGACGGACACAACTAATGAAAAACTGTTTTTT. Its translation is CAISDPTDTTNEKLFF.

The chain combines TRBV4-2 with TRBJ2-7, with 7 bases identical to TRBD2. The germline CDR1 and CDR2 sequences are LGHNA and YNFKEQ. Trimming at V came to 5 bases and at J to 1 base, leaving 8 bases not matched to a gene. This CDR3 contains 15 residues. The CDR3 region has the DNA TGTGCCAGCAGCTTGAGTGCGGGAGCGTCCTACGAGCAGTACTTC. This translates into CASSLSAGASYEQYF.

CDR3 DNA: TGTGCCAGCAGCGCGGGGGGGGCAGGCTACGAGCAGTACTTC. Its protein product is CASSAGGAGYEQYF. The V and J genes are TRBV5-4 and TRBJ2-7; 9 bases map to TRBD2. The ends lost 4 bases at V and 3 bases at J; junction bases unmatched: 5. This CDR3 has 14 amino acids. Germline V gene data show CDR1 as SGHNT and CDR2 as YYREEE (reference sequence).

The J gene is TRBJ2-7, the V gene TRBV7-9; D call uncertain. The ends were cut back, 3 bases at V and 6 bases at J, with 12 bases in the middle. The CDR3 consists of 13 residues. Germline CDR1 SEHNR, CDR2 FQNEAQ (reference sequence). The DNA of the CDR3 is TGTGCCAGCAGCTTCGGCCCCCCGGGCGAGCAGTACTTC. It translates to CASSFGPPGEQYF. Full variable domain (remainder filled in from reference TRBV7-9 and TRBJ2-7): DTGVSQNPRHKITKRGQNVTFRCDPISEHNRLYWYRQTLGQGPEFLTYFQNEAQLEKSRLLSDRFSAERPKGSFSTLEIQRTEQGDSAMYLCASSFGPPGEQYFGPGTRLTVT.

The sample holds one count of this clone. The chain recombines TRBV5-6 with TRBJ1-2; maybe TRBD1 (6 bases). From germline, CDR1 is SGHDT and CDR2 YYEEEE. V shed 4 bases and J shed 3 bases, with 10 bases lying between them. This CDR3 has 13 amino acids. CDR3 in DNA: TGTGCCAGCAGCGTAGGGGGGGACTATGGCTACACCTTC. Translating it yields CASSVGGDYGYTF.

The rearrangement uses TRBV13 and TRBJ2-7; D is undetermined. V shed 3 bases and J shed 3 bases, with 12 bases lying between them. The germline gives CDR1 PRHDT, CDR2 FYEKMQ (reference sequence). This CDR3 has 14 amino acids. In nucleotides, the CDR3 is TGTGCCAGCAGCTTGGCCAGAGAAAACTACGAGCAGTACTTC. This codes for CASSLARENYEQYF.